This T cell receptor (beta chain) is drawn from a study of blood T cell repertoires in COVID-19. TCRdb's table, derived via immunoSEQ multiplex PCR, lists solely in-frame clones and lacks some. Of 90,000 to 130,000 clones listed, around 84% are singletons. Looked up from germline, CDR1 is SGHTA and CDR2 is FQGNSA. The CDR3 contains 18 residues. V was pared by 0 bases and J by 0 bases, with 6 bases of the junction left unmatched. This chain connects TRBV7-2 to TRBJ2-1; 9 nucleotides agree with TRBD2. The sequence was obtained from a man between 40 and 49 years old with acute or convalescent COVID-19. Sequenced sample: peripheral blood. The DNA of the CDR3 is TGTGCCAGCAGCTTAGCTAGCGGGGGCCCCAGCTCCTACAATGAGCAGTTCTTC. It specifies CASSLASGGPSSYNEQFF.